What follows describes a single T cell receptor (beta chain). This sample is drawn from a study of blood T cells in healthy people across ages. PCR was performed a second time for about 7 to 11 cycles using a sample-barcoded 5' primer and a J-beta primer mix. TCRdb re-called the 5' RACE reads through MiXCR, storing one row per CDR3 protein. The sample has 700,000 to 900,000 distinct CDR3 sequences, under 30% seen once; the top ten hold under 3%. The CDR3 spans 15 residues. V lost 4 bases and J lost 2; bases outside the gene matches: 6. The germline gives CDR1 SGHAT, CDR2 FQNNGV. These data were likewise used in another study, on T cells of mothers and their children. As that report states: Sequencing returned over 8 million TCR beta CDR3 reads per mother and around 3 million per child.

The sequence came from a boy between 10 and 17 years old in good health. Sequenced input: blood. The rearrangement joins TRBV11-2 to TRBJ2-7, with 9 bases matching TRBD2. As DNA, the CDR3 is TGTGCCAGCAGCTCGTCCCTAGCGGGGCCCTACGAGCAGTACTTC. This gives the protein CASSSSLAGPYEQYF.